This entry is about one T cell receptor beta chain. Its specificity is not known. Trimming shortened V by 3 bases and J by 2 bases, and 7 bases separated the two germline ends. CDR3 size: 13 residues. The germline V gene has CDR1 SGHRS and CDR2 YFSETQ. The data were taken from a study of cytotoxic CD8 clonotypes in ibrutinib-treated CLL. Study-level information: Patient counts were 11 relapsed/refractory, around 15 treatment-naive and around 17 IGHV unmutated. Sequenced samples delivered averages of 200,000 to 300,000 productive templates and more than 75,000 productive rearrangements. Study-wide results and caveats: Once treatment began, public clonotypes, which were uncommon, contracted or stayed stable.

The table came from immunoSEQ multiplex PCR; TCRdb's copy has only in-frame clones and leaves some out. The sample consists of 130,000 to 150,000 clones, approximately 89% of them appearing once. Library input was around 2 micrograms of DNA from cryopreserved PBMCs. The receptor was derived from a human donor with chronic lymphocytic leukemia. Material: PBMCs, obtained after 12 months of ibrutinib treatment. The genes are TRBV5-1 and TRBJ2-3; D is unresolved. CDR3 amino acids: CASSSFLTDTQYF. The CDR3 coding sequence is TGCGCCAGCAGCTCCTTCCTCACAGATACGCAGTATTTT.